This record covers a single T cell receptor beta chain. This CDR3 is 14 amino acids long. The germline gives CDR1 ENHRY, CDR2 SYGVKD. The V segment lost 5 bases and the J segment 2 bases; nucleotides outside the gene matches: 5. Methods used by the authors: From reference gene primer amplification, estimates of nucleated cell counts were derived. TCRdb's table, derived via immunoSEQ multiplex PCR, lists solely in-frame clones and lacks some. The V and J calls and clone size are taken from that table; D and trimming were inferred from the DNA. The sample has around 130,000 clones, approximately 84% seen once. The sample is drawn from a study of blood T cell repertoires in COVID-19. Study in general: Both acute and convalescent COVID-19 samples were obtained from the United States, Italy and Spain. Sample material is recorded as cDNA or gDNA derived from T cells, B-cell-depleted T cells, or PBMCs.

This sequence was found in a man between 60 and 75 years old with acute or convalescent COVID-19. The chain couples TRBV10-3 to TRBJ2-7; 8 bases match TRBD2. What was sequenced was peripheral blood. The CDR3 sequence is CAISSPGLAYEQYF. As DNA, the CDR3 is TGTGCCATCAGTTCTCCGGGACTAGCCTACGAGCAGTACTTC.